The TCR beta chain under discussion was sequenced for a study of blood T cells in healthy people across ages. Whole-study findings and limits: From one million sequenced T cells, diversity estimates were lower bounds. Donors of long life had a larger count of naive CD4+ cells and greater diversity than aged donors.

This clonotype turned up a few times. No antigen is known for it. Next came a second PCR, run for about 7 to 12 cycles, which used a sample-barcoded 5' primer along with a J-beta primer mix. Every molecule of cDNA carried a tag from a template-switch adaptor with 12 random nucleotides. From the 5' RACE reads, TCRdb called clonotypes with MiXCR, one entry per CDR3 protein. The table includes about 1,800,000 distinct CDR3 sequences, approximately 28% detected once. Trimming took 6 bases from V and 0 from J; bases not matched to a gene: 15. CDR3 length: 19 amino acids. Germline lookup yields CDR1 LNHDA and CDR2 SQIVND (reference sequence).

The specimen sequenced was blood. This chain joins TRBV19 and TRBJ2-1; 9 positions agree with TRBD2. The TCR originated in a woman in her thirties in good health. The DNA for the CDR3 is TGTGCCAGTAGCAAGGGGTGGCTAGCGGGGCAGAGCTCCTACAATGAGCAGTTCTTC. Its translation: CASSKGWLAGQSSYNEQFF.